The 27 T cell receptor beta chains in this list originate from one sample, sequenced in a study of tumor-infiltrating lymphocytes in primary liver carcinoma. Germline DNA was also extracted, while the blood RNA originated from unsorted whole blood. Production of TCR beta cDNA used around 500 ng total RNA together with a constant-region primer. Library construction for TCR beta comprised three nested multiplex PCR rounds performed with slightly modified ARM-PCR. It was with TRBV1-TRBV30 forward primers and a C-beta reverse primer that the first two PCR rounds were run, at about 10 cycles each. In TCRdb, the multiplex PCR reads were re-called with MiXCR into one record per CDR3 protein. The sample contains just over 300,000 distinct CDR3 sequences, roughly 60% of which appear only once. The sequenced sample was peripheral blood. The receptors come from a woman aged 25 to 39 with primary liver carcinoma and hepatitis B virus infection.

This sequence joins TRBV14 and TRBJ1-6; D not certain. The length of the CDR3 is 17 residues. Trimming removed 1 base from V and 0 bases from J, with 10 bases in between. Germline V CDR1 and CDR2: SGHDN, FVKESK. The CDR3 region has the DNA TGTGCCAGCAGCCAAGGGGCGTATAGCTCCTATAATTCACCCCTCCACTTT. Translated: CASSQGAYSSYNSPLHF. The full variable domain, completed using reference TRBV14 and TRBJ1-6, is EAGVTQFPSHSVIEKGQTVTLRCDPISGHDNLYWYRRVMGKEIKFLLHFVKESKQDESGMPNNRFLAERTGGTYSTLKVQPAELEDSGVYFCASSQGAYSSYNSPLHFGNGTRLTVT.

This clonotype was picked up many times. V is TRBV11-2 and J is TRBJ2-1, with D tentatively TRBD2 (6 bases). The CDR3 contains 15 residues. V was shortened by 1 base and J by 5 bases, with 12 bases between the two germline ends. The germline CDR1 and CDR2 sequences are SGHAT and FQNNGV. For the CDR3, the DNA is TGTGCCAGCAGCTTAGCGGCTGGCGGGAACAATGAGCAGTTCTTC. Its translation: CASSLAAGGNNEQFF.

The chain uses TRBV12-3 or TRBV12-4 and TRBJ2-3; D is uncertain. The CDR3 covers 16 residues. Trimming removed 6 bases from V and 2 bases from J, with 18 bases in between. In DNA form, the CDR3 reads TGTGCCAGCAGACCAGATCCGGAACAGCTCACAGATACGCAGTATTTT. This translates into CASRPDPEQLTDTQYF.

The table lists this clonotype with many counts. The V and J genes are TRBV11-2 and TRBJ1-5; tentatively, D is TRBD1 (6 bases). From germline, CDR1 is SGHAT and CDR2 FQNNGV. The CDR3 has 15 amino acids. V was shortened by 5 bases and J by 6 bases, with 17 bases between the two germline ends. This CDR3 is CASSPTTGVGQPQHF. CDR3 nucleotide sequence: TGTGCCAGCAGCCCAACGACAGGAGTGGGTCAGCCCCAGCATTTT.

This rearrangement joins TRBV5-5 to TRBJ2-3; 11 bases are a match to TRBD2. The germline V gene encodes CDR1 SGHKS and CDR2 YYEKEE (reference sequence). Germline trimming cut 3 bases from V and 2 bases from J; bases unmatched to any gene: 11. The CDR3 is 18 amino acids. CDR3 nucleotides: TGTGCCAGCAGCTCGCCGGGACTAGCGGTAGTCTTCACAGATACGCAGTATTTT. Protein sequence: CASSSPGLAVVFTDTQYF.

With respect to this clonotype: Relative to the germline gene, one junction end is altered; a read error may explain this. CDR3 in DNA: TGTGCCAGCAGTCCACGGGACCGAGAGAACACTGAAGCTTTGTTT. Its protein product is CASSPRDRENTEALF. The chain carries TRBV12-3 or TRBV12-4 and TRBJ1-1; tentatively, D is TRBD1 (5 bases). This CDR3 has 15 amino acids.

Only a few counts were recorded for this clonotype. Because the CDR3's place on the DNA is in doubt, the DNA is left out and the CDR3 is given as listed by TCRdb. This sequence joins TRBV29-1 and TRBJ1-1. The CDR3 sequence runs 21 residues, both termini included. Germline V gives CDR1 SQVTM, CDR2 ANQGSEA. The chain's CDR3 is CSVEDWASGIEGPRWDTEALF.

Turning to this clonotype: The junction departs from germline at one end; a sequencing error may be responsible. The V gene is TRBV12-3 or TRBV12-4, the J gene TRBJ2-5; TRBD2 is a possible D gene (5 bases). The CDR3 spans 15 residues. This chain's CDR3 is CTSISERASEETQYF. The CDR3 DNA reads as TGTACCAGCATTTCAGAGAGGGCGTCCGAAGAGACCCAGTACTTC.

Many counts were recorded for this clonotype. The CDR3 DNA is TGCAGCGTTTTAGGGAAACTCTCGACAGATACGCAGTATTTT. Its protein is CSVLGKLSTDTQYF. The rearrangement uses TRBV29-1 and TRBJ2-3; D unresolved. Germline-derived CDR1 and CDR2 are SQVTM and ANQGSEA. The V and J ends lost 5 bases and 3 bases respectively, with 15 bases between them. There are 14 residues in the CDR3.

This clonotype was seen a handful of times. The V and J genes are TRBV4-1 and TRBJ2-1, with a possible D match to TRBD1 (5 bases). V was pared by 4 bases and J by 6 bases, with 13 bases between. The CDR3 consists of 14 residues. The germline V gene has CDR1 MGHRA and CDR2 YSYEKL. Here the CDR3 reads CASSPQEMGNEQFF. As DNA, the CDR3 is TGCGCCAGCAGCCCACAGGAGATGGGCAATGAGCAGTTCTTC.

The genes are TRBV12-5 and TRBJ2-5; a possible D gene is TRBD2 (5 bases). V was shortened by 7 bases and J by 5 bases, with 11 bases between the two germline ends. The CDR3 runs to 12 residues. Germline V lookup: CDR1 LGHNT, CDR2 FRNRAP. The CDR3 DNA sequence: TGTGCTAGTGTTCGGGAACCGGAGACCCAGTACTTC. As protein: CASVREPETQYF. Drawing the rest from reference TRBV12-5 and TRBJ2-5, the complete variable domain is DARVTQTPRHKVTEMGQEVTMRCQPILGHNTVFWYRQTMMQGLELLAYFRNRAPLDDSGMPKDRFSAEMPDATLATLKIQPSEPRDSAVYFCASVREPETQYFGPGTRLLVL.

The chain has TRBV28 and TRBJ2-7; D ambiguous. The germline CDR1 and CDR2 sequences are MDHEN and SYDVKM. The CDR3 is made up of 14 amino acids. Trimming removed 2 bases at V and 2 bases at J, with 10 bases between. In nucleotides, the CDR3 is TGTGCCAGCAGTTTAGTTCTTAGCCCCTACGAGCAGTACTTC. It encodes CASSLVLSPYEQYF.

This clonotype was detected only once. This may be a read error, as it is one base from a much larger clone. V is TRBV6-2 or TRBV6-3 and J is TRBJ1-1, with TRBD1 as a possible D gene (5 bases). CDR3 length: 16 amino acids. Germline V CDR1 and CDR2: MNHEY, SVGEGT. CDR3 loop: CPSSYAGDGAKTEAFF. In DNA, the CDR3 is TGTCCCAGCAGTTACGCTGGGGACGGGGCTAAGACTGAAGCTTTCTTT.

Concerning this clonotype: This may be a read error, as it is one base from a much larger clone. This chain uses TRBV29-1 with TRBJ2-7; the D gene is possibly TRBD1 (6 bases). The CDR3 consists of 12 residues. From germline, CDR1 is SQVTM and CDR2 ANQGSEA. This CDR3 reads CSVPGQRDELYF. The CDR3 coding sequence is TGCAGCGTCCCGGGACAAAGGGACGAGCTGTACTTC.

This clonotype was observed a handful of times. One base away lies a much larger clone, so this may be a sequencing read error. The chain couples TRBV11-2 to TRBJ1-5; TRBD1 agrees at 7 bases. Germline V gene sequence: CDR1 SGHAT, CDR2 FQNNGV. The CDR3 spans 14 residues. CDR3 nucleotide sequence: TGTACCAGCAGTCTGGACAGGTCCAATCAGCCCCAGCATTTT. Protein product: CTSSLDRSNQPQHF.

The rearrangement links TRBV10-3 to TRBJ2-2; TRBD2 aligns across 8 bases. Germline V gene lookup returns CDR1 ENHRY and CDR2 SYGVKD. V lost 8 bases and J lost 10; bases outside the gene matches: 9. The CDR3 consists of 13 residues. The CDR3 is CAIAGGSREELFF. Written as DNA, the CDR3 is TGTGCCATCGCGGGAGGAAGTCGCGAGGAGCTGTTTTTT.

The J gene is TRBJ2-1, the V gene TRBV7-9; D possibly corresponds to TRBD1 (6 bases). The V and J ends lost 5 bases and 5 bases respectively, with 13 bases between them. Germline-derived CDR1 and CDR2 are SEHNR and FQNEAQ (reference sequence). The CDR3 runs 14 residues. Written as DNA, the CDR3 is TGTGCCAGCAGCCTAGTTTCAGGGGACAATGAGCAGTTCTTC. Its protein is CASSLVSGDNEQFF.

About this clonotype itself: This sequence may be a read error, since a much larger clone differs from it by one base. This sequence joins TRBV6-1 and TRBJ2-3; 7 bases are a match to TRBD1. The CDR3 spans 15 residues. Germline-derived CDR1 and CDR2 are MNHNS and SASEGT. CDR3 sequence (DNA): TGTGCCAGCAGCGATAGCGACTGGACAGGAGATACGCACTATTTT. It is translated as CASSDSDWTGDTHYF.

V is TRBV4-3 and J is TRBJ2-4; unclear D gene. This CDR3 is 15 amino acids long. Germline CDR1 LGHNA, CDR2 YSLEER. The CDR3 DNA reads TGCTCCAACAGCCAAGGTTGGGAAACCAAAAACATTCAGTACTTC. Its protein product is CSNSQGWETKNIQYF.

To note about this clonotype: A much larger clone lies a single base off, so this may be a read error. The chain carries TRBV29-1 and TRBJ2-1; TRBD2 is a possible D gene (5 bases). Trimming took 6 bases from V and 9 from J, leaving 15 bases between them. CDR1 SQVTM and CDR2 ANQGSEA come from the germline V gene. This CDR3 is 12 amino acids long. CDR3 coding DNA: TGCAGCGTCACGGACCCCGGGGTTGAGCAGTTCTTC. It is translated as CSVTDPGVEQFF.

Note on this clonotype: Its ends do not fully match the called genes, so a read error is possible. V gene TRBV24-1 combines with J gene TRBJ1-2; D unclear. The length of the CDR3 is 12 residues. The germline V gene has CDR1 KGHDR and CDR2 SFDVKD. The CDR3, as DNA: TGCGCCACCAGTGATTTTTGGTGGGGCTACACCTTC. Encoded protein: CATSDFWWGYTF.

Concerning this clonotype itself: Since a much larger clone is just one base distant, this may be a read error. The V call is TRBV29-1, the J call TRBJ1-4; D call uncertain. Germline V lookup: CDR1 SQVTM, CDR2 ANQGSEA. The CDR3 consists of 11 residues. V shed 5 bases and J shed 3 bases, with 4 bases lying between them. CDR3 sequence: CSVRANEKLFF. CDR3 sequence (DNA): TGCAGCGTTCGGGCTAATGAAAAACTGTTTTTT. The full variable domain, with the rest looked up from reference TRBV29-1 and TRBJ1-4, is SAVISQKPSRDICQRGTSLTIQCQVDSQVTMMFWYRQQPGQSLTLIATANQGSEATYESGFVIDKFPISRPNLTFSTLTVSNMSPEDSSIYLCSVRANEKLFFGSGTQLSVL.

This clonotype was counted ten times or more. The rearrangement joins TRBV12-5 to TRBJ1-5; D remains unclear. Trimming took 4 bases from V and 3 from J, leaving 1 base between them. Germline CDR1 reads LGHNT; CDR2 reads FRNRAP. The CDR3 consists of 11 residues. The CDR3 sequence: CASGSNQPQHF. CDR3 DNA sequence: TGTGCTAGTGGTTCCAATCAGCCCCAGCATTTT.

The chain is built from TRBV4-1 and TRBJ2-5; TRBD1 matches at 9 bases. The CDR3 spans 13 residues. J gave up 5 bases and V 9 bases, and 7 bases lay outside the gene matches. Germline loops: CDR1 MGHRA, CDR2 YSYEKL. CDR3 DNA: TGCGCCAGTAGGGGGACAGGGAGGGAGACCCAGTACTTC. It is translated as CASRGTGRETQYF.

This clonotype was seen ten or more times. The CDR3 DNA follows: TGTGCCAGCAGCCAGGAGACTAGCTACAATGAGCAGTTCTTC. This gives the protein CASSQETSYNEQFF. The chain links TRBV4-2 to TRBJ2-1, with a tentative D call TRBD2 (6 bases). Trimming cost V 3 bases and J 3 bases, with 9 bases left between them. The CDR3 sequence is 14 residues long. Germline V lookup: CDR1 LGHNA, CDR2 YNFKEQ.

The chain uses TRBV6-1 and TRBJ2-1; maybe TRBD2 (5 bases). Germline V gene data show CDR1 as MNHNS and CDR2 as SASEGT. The CDR3 has 13 residues. Trimming shortened V by 6 bases and J by 7 bases, and 13 bases separated the two germline ends. CDR3 loop: CASSPDSRNEQFF. The CDR3 coding sequence is TGTGCCAGCAGCCCGGACTCCAGGAATGAGCAGTTCTTC.

The rearrangement uses TRBV12-3 or TRBV12-4 and TRBJ1-1; D possibly corresponds to TRBD1 (5 bases). The V gene lost 8 bases and the J gene lost 8 bases, with 21 bases spanning the gap. The CDR3 is 14 amino acids. The CDR3 region has the DNA TGTGCCAGCGGCCTGACAGCGGGATTGCGGGAAGCTTTCTTT. Its translation: CASGLTAGLREAFF.